The 13 T cell receptor beta chains below were found in one sample sequenced in a study of T cell changes during pregnancy in multiple sclerosis. TCRdb's copy holds only in-frame clones and misses some; the assay was immunoSEQ multiplex PCR. The sample consists of more than 85,000 clones, 90% to 95% of them appearing once. The input for sequencing was peripheral blood, taken before pregnancy. The source is a female donor with multiple sclerosis, enrolled in a pregnancy study.

The CDR3 spells CASSEEAGSTDTQYF. The CDR3, as DNA: TGTGCCAGCAGTGAAGAGGCGGGGAGCACAGATACGCAGTATTTT. The rearrangement links TRBV2 to TRBJ2-3, with TRBD2 as a possible D gene (6 bases). Germline V lookup: CDR1 SNHLY, CDR2 FYNNEI. The CDR3 totals 15 residues. V was clipped by 1 base and J by 0 bases, with 8 bases between them.

The chain uses TRBV7-9 and TRBJ1-1, with TRBD1 matching over 7 bases. This CDR3 comprises 16 residues. CDR1 is SEHNR and CDR2 is FQNEAQ in the germline V gene (reference sequence). Trimming took 7 bases from V and 0 from J; bases not matched to a gene: 11. This chain's CDR3 is CASTPPRDSVNTEAFF. In DNA, the CDR3 is TGTGCCAGCACTCCCCCCAGGGACAGCGTGAACACTGAAGCTTTCTTT.

The CDR3 region is CASSLGTEQETQYF. The CDR3, as DNA: TGCGCCAGCAGCTTGGGTACGGAGCAAGAGACCCAGTACTTC. The V gene is TRBV5-1, the J gene TRBJ2-5; D uncertain. The germline V gene encodes CDR1 SGHRS and CDR2 YFSETQ. V was cut by 0 bases and J by 2 bases, with 8 bases left in between. The CDR3 runs 14 residues.

This chain links TRBV30 with TRBJ2-1, with TRBD2 matching over 7 bases. From germline, CDR1 is GTSNPN and CDR2 SVGIG (reference sequence). The CDR3 loop spans 15 amino acids. With V trimmed by 1 base and J by 2 bases, 5 bases remained unmatched. CDR3 DNA sequence: TGTGCCTGGAGTGCGGGCGGGAGCACCTACAATGAGCAGTTCTTC. This codes for CAWSAGGSTYNEQFF.

Comments on this clone: Other DNA variants within this sample encode the same CDR3. The chain joins TRBV27 to TRBJ1-2; no reliable D call. This CDR3 has 13 amino acids. Germline loops: CDR1 MNHEY, CDR2 SMNVEV (reference sequence). Trimming left V 3 bases short and J 1 base short, with 6 bases between. CDR3 nucleotide sequence: TGTGCCAGCAGTTTTCGGGGTAACTATGGCTACACCTTC. Amino acid sequence: CASSFRGNYGYTF.

The chain carries TRBV7-2 and TRBJ2-3, with D uncertain. The CDR3 runs 14 residues. Deletions cut 5 bases from V and 3 bases from J, with 12 bases between. Germline lookup yields CDR1 SGHTA and CDR2 FQGNSA. The CDR3 nucleotides read TGTGCCAGCAGCCTCTTGATGCGGACAGATACGCAGTATTTT. Translated, it gives CASSLLMRTDTQYF.

This chain links TRBV2 with TRBJ2-2, with no clear D. This CDR3 spans 14 amino acids. Trimming took off 6 bases at V and 2 bases at J, with 10 bases between the two ends. Per germline, CDR1 SNHLY and CDR2 FYNNEI. CDR3 sequence (DNA): TGTGCCAGCAGAAGAGAGGCCAACACCGGGGAGCTGTTTTTT. Encoded protein: CASRREANTGELFF.

The chain has TRBV4-2 and TRBJ2-2; 13 nucleotides match TRBD2. With V trimmed by 3 bases and J by 1 base, 17 bases remained unmatched. The CDR3 contains 22 residues. Germline V gene sequence: CDR1 LGHNA, CDR2 YNFKEQ. CDR3 sequence reads: CASSQLTGLAGLGGLNTGELFF. The CDR3 bases are TGTGCCAGCAGCCAGCTCACGGGACTAGCGGGATTGGGCGGGCTGAACACCGGGGAGCTGTTTTTT.

The rearrangement uses TRBV4-1 and TRBJ2-7, with D possibly TRBD2 on 6 matching bases. The germline gives CDR1 MGHRA, CDR2 YSYEKL. The length of the CDR3 is 15 residues. V dropped 4 bases and J dropped 5 bases, with 18 bases sitting between them. CDR3 protein: CASSPLGGHPDEQYF. CDR3 DNA sequence: TGCGCCAGCAGCCCGCTGGGAGGCCATCCGGACGAGCAGTACTTC.

The chain employs TRBV7-6 and TRBJ1-3; D remains unclear. Germline V CDR1 and CDR2: SGHVS, FNYEAQ. V gave up 0 bases and J gave up 4 bases, with 4 bases separating them. There are 13 residues in the CDR3. CDR3 region: CASSLAPGNTIYF. In DNA form, the CDR3 reads TGTGCCAGCAGCTTAGCCCCAGGAAACACCATATATTTT.

The genes are TRBV9 and TRBJ2-2; D is unclear. CDR1 is SGDLS, CDR2 YYNGEE, per germline. The CDR3 runs to 12 residues. V lost 4 bases, J lost 5 bases, and 6 bases lay in between. The CDR3 DNA follows: TGTGCCAGCAGCCCCCAAACCGGGGAGCTGTTTTTT. As protein: CASSPQTGELFF.

The chain links TRBV19 to TRBJ2-3; TRBD1 agrees at 8 bases. This CDR3 spans 14 amino acids. Per the germline V gene, CDR1 is LNHDA and CDR2 is SQIVND (reference sequence). V shed 9 bases, J shed 8 bases, and the junction held 13 bases outside the gene matches. The CDR3 sequence: CASEDRAGSGTQYF. CDR3 DNA: TGTGCCAGCGAGGACAGGGCCGGTTCTGGTACGCAGTATTTT.

As DNA, the CDR3 is TGTGCCTGGAATCGGGGGGCGACTAATGAAAAACTGTTTTTT. Translating it yields CAWNRGATNEKLFF. The V call is TRBV30, the J call TRBJ1-4; weak D call: TRBD1 (6 bases). This CDR3 spans 14 amino acids. From germline, CDR1 is GTSNPN and CDR2 SVGIG (reference sequence). V lost 4 bases and J 2 bases, leaving 11 bases between the germline ends.